Shown below are 16 T cell receptor beta chains from a single sample sequenced in a study of blood T cell repertoires in COVID-19. Some clones are missing from TCRdb's copy, which holds only in-frame ones; the method was immunoSEQ multiplex PCR. The sample has a few hundred thousand clones, roughly 88% seen once. Sequences were obtained from peripheral blood. Receptors were obtained from a human donor with COVID-19, enrolled during active disease. The donor label of this sample is uncertain.

The chain has TRBV5-5 and TRBJ1-4; 7 bases map to TRBD1. The CDR3 is 13 amino acids. The V segment lost 4 bases and the J segment 8 bases; nucleotides outside the gene matches: 5. The germline CDR1 and CDR2 sequences are SGHKS and YYEKEE (reference sequence). CDR3 DNA sequence: TGTGCCAGCAGCCAGGGGGGCCCGGAAAAACTGTTTTTT. This translates into CASSQGGPEKLFF.

This clone was counted between two and nine times. J is TRBJ2-2 and V is TRBV5-1; D is uncertain. The V and J ends lost 2 bases and 3 bases respectively, with 8 bases between them. The CDR3 contains 14 residues. Looked up from germline, CDR1 is SGHRS and CDR2 is YFSETQ. The CDR3 coding sequence is TGCGCCAGCAGCTTTTCACAACACACCGGGGAGCTGTTTTTT. This encodes CASSFSQHTGELFF.

V gene TRBV4-2 combines with J gene TRBJ2-3; 7 bases map to TRBD2. CDR3 length: 15 residues. The germline CDR1 and CDR2 sequences are LGHNA and YNFKEQ. V lost 4 bases and J lost 6; bases outside the gene matches: 10. The CDR3 nucleotides read TGTGCCAGCAGCCCCCCCGGGGTCGGGGGGGATACGCAGTATTTT. Translated, it gives CASSPPGVGGDTQYF.

The chain employs TRBV11-2 and TRBJ1-2, with TRBD1 matching over 10 bases. CDR3 size: 15 residues. The V gene end was trimmed by 5 bases and the J gene end by 8 bases; junction bases not matched to a gene: 11. Germline CDR1 is SGHAT and CDR2 is FQNNGV. CDR3 region: CASSQPGQGLIGYTF. DNA of the CDR3: TGTGCCAGCAGCCAACCGGGACAGGGGTTAATCGGCTACACCTTC.

V and J are TRBV5-4 and TRBJ1-1, with 9 bases fitting TRBD1. Unmatched junction bases numbered 4, after V lost 10 bases and J lost 0 bases. The germline V gene has CDR1 SGHNT and CDR2 YYREEE (reference sequence). The CDR3 consists of 13 residues. The DNA of the CDR3 is TGTGCCGTACAGGGGGCAATGAACACTGAAGCTTTCTTT. This translates into CAVQGAMNTEAFF.

This chain joins TRBV7-2 and TRBJ2-7, with 9 bases identical to TRBD2. Trimming cost V 5 bases and J 7 bases; bases outside gene matches: 6. Germline assignment: CDR1 SGHTA and CDR2 FQGNSA. This CDR3 is 13 amino acids long. DNA of the CDR3: TGTGCCAGCAGCCCTGGGACTAGCTGGGAGCAGTACTTC. Its protein product is CASSPGTSWEQYF.

This chain uses TRBV3-1 (or the pseudogene TRBV3-2) with TRBJ1-2; 10 bases are a match to TRBD1. This CDR3 contains 16 residues. CDR1 LGHDT and CDR2 YNNKEL come from the germline V gene (reference sequence). V was clipped by 4 bases and J by 0 bases; unmatched bases: 5. The CDR3 is CASSRLGQGANYGYTF. The CDR3 region has the DNA TGTGCCAGCAGCCGACTCGGACAGGGGGCTAACTATGGCTACACCTTC.

The V and J genes are TRBV29-1 and TRBJ2-6; a weak D match, TRBD1 (6 bases). The germline CDR1 and CDR2 sequences are SQVTM and ANQGSEA. This CDR3 has 14 residues. Trimming cost V 5 bases and J 0 bases, with 8 bases left between them. The CDR3 DNA sequence: TGCAGCGTTAGGACAGCCTCTGGGGCCAACGTCCTGACTTTC. This gives the protein CSVRTASGANVLTF.

The V call is TRBV28, the J call TRBJ2-1; D possibly corresponds to TRBD2 (6 bases). The V and J ends lost 8 bases and 7 bases respectively, with 12 bases between them. The germline CDR1 and CDR2 sequences are MDHEN and SYDVKM. The CDR3 has 12 amino acids. CDR3 sequence: CASGRSGNEQFF. As DNA, the CDR3 is TGTGCCAGCGGGAGAAGCGGGAATGAGCAGTTCTTC.

The chain has TRBV29-1 and TRBJ1-2; tentatively, D is TRBD1 (6 bases). V was cut by 4 bases and J by 3 bases, with 12 bases left in between. The germline V gene encodes CDR1 SQVTM and CDR2 ANQGSEA. The CDR3 runs 13 residues. The CDR3: CSVGDKEDYGYTF. The CDR3 coding sequence is TGCAGCGTTGGGGACAAAGAGGACTATGGCTACACCTTC.

The V and J genes are TRBV5-1 and TRBJ2-5; a weak D match, TRBD2 (5 bases). The CDR3 runs to 16 residues. V lost 0 bases and J lost 3, with 15 bases in between. The germline V gene encodes CDR1 SGHRS and CDR2 YFSETQ. DNA of the CDR3: TGCGCCAGCAGCTTGGAAGGTAGCCCGCGGGAAGAGACCCAGTACTTC. Encoded protein: CASSLEGSPREETQYF.

This clone was observed once. V is TRBV25-1 and J is TRBJ1-2; D gene uncertain. This CDR3 has 11 residues. Germline CDR1 is MGHDK and CDR2 is SYGVNS. With 3 bases removed from V and 8 bases from J, the gap between germline ends came to 7 bases. The CDR3: CASSEKRGYTF. As DNA, the CDR3 is TGTGCCAGCAGTGAGAAGAGGGGCTACACCTTC.

This chain links TRBV27 with TRBJ2-5, with D unclear. The CDR3 has 14 residues. CDR1 MNHEY and CDR2 SMNVEV come from the germline V gene (reference sequence). Trimming stripped 1 base from V and 2 bases from J, with 8 bases between. The CDR3 loop reads CASSLWSPQETQYF. In DNA, the CDR3 is TGTGCCAGCAGTTTATGGAGCCCTCAAGAGACCCAGTACTTC.

This clone was picked up a small number of times. This chain links TRBV6-5 with TRBJ1-3; possibly TRBD1 for D (6 bases). Germline V gene sequence: CDR1 MNHEY, CDR2 SVGAGI. Trimming left V 6 bases short and J 0 bases short, with 12 bases between. CDR3 length: 15 residues. Written as DNA, the CDR3 is TGTGCCAGCAGGGGAACAGGGTTCTCTGGAAACACCATATATTTT. It is translated as CASRGTGFSGNTIYF.

Points on this clone: Other DNA sequences in the same sample also yield this CDR3. The rearrangement joins TRBV28 to TRBJ1-1, with no clear D. The CDR3 length is 14 residues. Trimming pared 3 bases from V and 1 base from J, leaving 9 bases between. Germline CDR1 reads MDHEN; CDR2 reads SYDVKM. CDR3 region: CASSFSRGNTEAFF. CDR3 in DNA: TGTGCCAGCAGTTTCTCCCGGGGGAACACTGAAGCTTTCTTT.

This chain links TRBV30 with TRBJ1-1; 7 bases are shared with TRBD1. Germline assignment: CDR1 GTSNPN and CDR2 SVGIG (reference sequence). This CDR3 region has 12 residues. Written as DNA, the CDR3 is TGTGCTTCCGAGACAGGGAGCCCCCAAGCTTTCTTT. Protein sequence: CASETGSPQAFF.